Listed below are T cell receptor beta chains from one sample, sequenced in a study of immune evolution from preneoplasia to lung adenocarcinoma. The repertoire was sequenced with immunoSEQ multiplex PCR; TCRdb's copy has only in-frame clones and lacks some. This table holds 14,000 or so clones, 75% to 90% found once. The sample comprised FFPE minimally invasive lung adenocarcinoma tissue. These receptors were obtained from a person aged 70 to 79 with lung adenocarcinoma. The CDR3 runs from the conserved cysteine through the conserved F or W. A D gene is named only where the DNA matches it firmly. Clone size is shown for a subset of rows, as once, few, many or a class of expanded clone.

abundance	v_gene	j_gene	d_gene	CDR3nt	CDR3aa
NA	TRBV29-1	TRBJ2-3	TRBD1	TGCAGCGTTAACGACCGGGACAGCCCTACAGATACGCAGTATTTT	CSVNDRDSPTDTQYF
NA	TRBV29-1	TRBJ2-3	TRBD1	TGCAGCGTTCGGGACAGGGGACGAATCACAGATACGCAGTATTTT	CSVRDRGRITDTQYF
NA	TRBV29-1	TRBJ1-2	TRBD1	TGCAGCGCTGTACAGGGGGTTGGCTATGGCTACACCTTC	CSAVQGVGYGYTF
NA	TRBV21-1	TRBJ2-7	NA	TGTGCCAGCTCCTTCAAGCGGCAGGAGATAGCCTACGAGCAGTACTTC	CASSFKRQEIAYEQYF
NA	TRBV4-2	TRBJ1-3	NA	TGTGCCAGCAGCCCACTAGGGGGCTCTGGAAACACCATATATTTT	CASSPLGGSGNTIYF
NA	TRBV6-1	TRBJ1-6	TRBD1	TGTGCCAGCAGCCTGACAGGGAAGGACTCACCCCTCCACTTT	CASSLTGKDSPLHF
NA	TRBV28	TRBJ2-1	NA	TGTGCCAGCAGTTTATCTTTTGGTGAGCAGTTCTTC	CASSLSFGEQFF
NA	TRBV14	TRBJ2-7	NA	TGTGCCAGCAGCCAAGCAGGACGGCCCTACTACGAGCAGTACTTC	CASSQAGRPYYEQYF
NA	TRBV19	TRBJ2-7	TRBD1	TGTGCCAGTAGATCCGGGACAGCCTACGAGCAGTACTTC	CASRSGTAYEQYF
few	TRBV19	TRBJ2-1	TRBD2	TGTGCCAGTAGTATCCGATGGACTAGCGTGTATTCCTACAATGAGCAGTTCTTC	CASSIRWTSVYSYNEQFF
NA	TRBV6-6	TRBJ1-2	NA	TGTGCCAGCAGTTACGGGGGGGCGGCGCGGGTTGTCTACACCTTC	CASSYGGAARVVYTF
NA	TRBV11-2	TRBJ2-7	TRBD1	TGTGCCAGCAGCGGCGGAGGGGGGACAGGGGGCTACGAGCAGTACTTC	CASSGGGGTGGYEQYF
NA	TRBV6-5	TRBJ1-2	TRBD1	TGTGCCAGCAGTAAGGACCGGGACAGGGGTGGCTACACCTTC	CASSKDRDRGGYTF
few	TRBV30	TRBJ1-1	NA	TGTGCCTGGAGTGTAACCGACGCTGTTGAAGCTTTCTTT	CAWSVTDAVEAFF
NA	TRBV11-2	TRBJ2-1	NA	TGTGCCAGCAGCTTTTCAGGGGCATACAATGAGCAGTTCTTC	CASSFSGAYNEQFF
NA	TRBV6-4	TRBJ2-1	TRBD2	TGTGCCAGCAGTGTCGCAGCGGGAGCATACAATGAGCAGTTCTTC	CASSVAAGAYNEQFF
once	TRBV9	TRBJ1-2	TRBD1	TGTGCCAGCAGCCCAGGACAGGGGGCCTATGGCTACACCTTC	CASSPGQGAYGYTF
once	TRBV5-6	TRBJ2-7	NA	TGTGCCAGCAGCTTCTGGACGGGCGAGCAGTACTTC	CASSFWTGEQYF
NA	TRBV7-7	TRBJ1-5	NA	TGTGCTAGCAGCTTATCCTCGATCCGGCTACATAGCAATCAGCCCCAGCATTTT	CASSLSSIRLHSNQPQHF
NA	TRBV11-3	TRBJ2-7	NA	TGTGCCAGCAGCTTCGGCGGGTTGGGTCACGAGCAGTACTTC	CASSFGGLGHEQYF
NA	TRBV6-6	TRBJ2-6	NA	TGTGCCATAAGCCGGGGCACTGGGGCCAACGTCCTGACTTTC	CAISRGTGANVLTF
NA	TRBV28	TRBJ2-5	NA	TGTGCCAGCAGCACATGGGGGGGCAGGGAAGAGACCCAGTACTTC	CASSTWGGREETQYF
few	TRBV6-1	TRBJ2-7	NA	TGTGCCAGCAGTGCGACCATAACCTCCTACGAGCAGTACTTC	CASSATITSYEQYF
NA	TRBV2	TRBJ1-5	NA	TGTGCCAGCAGTAACCGGGGTCAGCCCCAGCATTTT	CASSNRGQPQHF
NA	TRBV19	TRBJ1-1	NA	TGTGCCAGTTCGAGGTTTTTGAACACTGAAGCTTTCTTT	CASSRFLNTEAFF
NA	TRBV15	TRBJ2-3	NA	TGTGCCACCAGCAGAGACATCGGACGAGGAGGGGATACGCAGTATTTT	CATSRDIGRGGDTQYF
few	TRBV30	TRBJ1-6	NA	TGTGCCTGGAGTGCGACCGGCGAGTATTCACCCCTCCACTTT	CAWSATGEYSPLHF
few	TRBV19	TRBJ1-1	NA	TGTGCCAGTAGTCTCGCCGGGGCCCTCGTACGAGCTTTCTTT	CASSLAGALVRAFF
few	TRBV28	TRBJ2-7	NA	TGTGCCAGTTCCGGGACAAGTCCCTACGAGCAGTACTTC	CASSGTSPYEQYF
NA	TRBV27	TRBJ1-4	NA	TGTACCAGCGACTCCCAAGTTGCAACTAATGAAAAACTGTTTTTT	CTSDSQVATNEKLFF
NA	TRBV30	TRBJ1-2	NA	TGTGCCTGGTCGCCCCGAGGCTATGGCTACACCTTC	CAWSPRGYGYTF
few	TRBV7-9	TRBJ1-2	NA	TGTGCCAGCAGCAATACTATAGGCGGCTACACCTTC	CASSNTIGGYTF
NA	TRBV5-1	TRBJ2-2	TRBD2	TGCGCCAGCAGCTTGACTAGCGGGGTTAACACCGGGGAGCTGTTTTTT	CASSLTSGVNTGELFF
NA	TRBV28	TRBJ2-5	TRBD2	TGTGCCAGCAGTGGGACGGCTAGCGGGTCGACGGAGACCCAGTACTTC	CASSGTASGSTETQYF